Included here is one T cell receptor beta chain sequence, with context. The V gene's germline CDR1 is ENHRY and CDR2 SYGVKD. The V end was cut by 1 base, the J end by 4 bases, with 17 bases between. The CDR3 has 17 amino acids. Clones were sequenced by immunoSEQ multiplex PCR, and TCRdb holds only the in-frame ones, with some missing. The sample has 100,000 to 130,000 clones; around 90% are singletons. The data originate from a study of blood T cell repertoires in COVID-19. Study background: Acute and convalescent COVID-19 samples came from the United States, Italy and Spain. PBMCs, B-cell-depleted T cells, or T cells were the source of the cDNA or gDNA that made up the material.

This chain uses TRBV10-3 with TRBJ1-5, with D perhaps TRBD1 (5 bases). Sequencing was carried out using peripheral blood. This clonotype was obtained from a woman between 25 and 40 years old with acute or convalescent COVID-19. The CDR3 nucleotides are TGTGCCATCAGTGAGTATTCTGGGGGGGATTGGAATCAGCCCCAGCATTTT. Translation gives CAISEYSGGDWNQPQHF.